This T cell receptor (beta chain) was profiled in a study of Ad26.COV2.S vaccination and SARS-CoV-2 variants. Treatment described: roughly 19 received Ad26.COV2.S at low or high dose, single or two shots; roughly five received placebo; per-sample allocation not given. Material that was analyzed had been drawn on day 63 after the first vaccine or placebo injection. Germline CDR1 is LGHDT and CDR2 is YNNKEL (reference sequence). The V end was cut by 3 bases, the J end by 6 bases, with 12 bases between. The CDR3 length is 14 residues. Only in-frame clones appear in the TCRdb table, and some are missing; sequencing was by immunoSEQ multiplex PCR. Counted here are 300,000 to 400,000 clones, around 81% occurring once; the ten biggest clones make up 2.1%. Broader study findings: Recipients given vaccine exceeded placebo recipients in spike-specific TCR breadth.

Remarks on this clone: As yet, its antigen is unknown.

This receptor was taken from a person aged 18 to 65 who received the Ad26.COV2.S COVID-19 vaccine or a placebo. The sequenced sample was peripheral blood, obtained in a trial of Ad26.COV2.S vaccine versus placebo. V usage is TRBV3-1 (or the pseudogene TRBV3-2) and J usage is TRBJ1-3; D gene uncertain. As DNA, the CDR3 is TGTGCCAGCAGCCATAGGGAAGGAGAAAACACCATATATTTT. Its protein is CASSHREGENTIYF.